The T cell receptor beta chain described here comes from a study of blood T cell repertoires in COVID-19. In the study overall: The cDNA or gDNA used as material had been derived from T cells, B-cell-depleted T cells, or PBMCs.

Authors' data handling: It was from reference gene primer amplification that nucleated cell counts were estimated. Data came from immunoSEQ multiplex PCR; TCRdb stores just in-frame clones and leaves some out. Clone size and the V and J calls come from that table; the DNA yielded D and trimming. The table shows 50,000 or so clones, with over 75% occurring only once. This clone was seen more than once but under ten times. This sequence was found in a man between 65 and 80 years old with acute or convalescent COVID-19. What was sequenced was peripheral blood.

The CDR3 region has the DNA TGTGCCAGCAGCCGATATCAGACAGGGAACTATGGCTACACCTTC. It codes for CASSRYQTGNYGYTF. The chain uses TRBV5-8 and TRBJ1-2, with TRBD1 matching over 7 bases. There are 15 residues in the CDR3. Germline values: CDR1 SGHTS, CDR2 YDEGEE. V shed 4 bases and J 2 bases; nucleotides not matched to a gene: 8. Supplemented by reference TRBV5-8 and TRBJ1-2, the full variable domain reads EAGVTQSPTHLIKTRGQQATLRCSPISGHTSVYWYQQALGLGLQFLLWYDEGEERNRGNFPPRFSGRQFPNYSSELNVNALELEDSALYLCASSRYQTGNYGYTFGSGTRLTVV.